This entry describes one T cell receptor (beta chain). Its antigen is unidentified. This CDR3 spans 15 amino acids. V shed 5 bases, J shed 8 bases, and the junction held 13 bases outside the gene matches. CDR1 is MNHEY, CDR2 SVGAGI, per germline. TCRalpha and TCRbeta libraries used 5'RACE with constant-segment primers and UMIs. In TCRdb, the 5' RACE reads were re-called with MiXCR into one record per CDR3 protein. The sample includes hundreds of thousands of distinct CDR3 sequences, roughly 20% seen only once; the top ten take about an eighth. The data were obtained in a study of T-cell memory formation after mild COVID-19. As for the study in general: Clusters were largely donor specific. Study findings and constraints: CD4+ bias marked clones expanding day 15 to 37, unlike balanced contracting clones.

The V and J genes are TRBV6-5 and TRBJ1-2; 8 nucleotides agree with TRBD1. The receptor's source is an adult woman who had mild COVID-19 (a few samples of this study predate the infection). Cell type and time point are not known. Sequenced sample: PBMCs or a T cell subset sorted from them (not recorded which). CDR3 loop: CASSPNPTGEGGYTF. In nucleotides, the CDR3 is TGTGCCAGCAGTCCGAACCCGACAGGGGAGGGCGGCTACACCTTC.